The 28 T cell receptor beta chains below all came from one sample that was sequenced in a study of CD8 T cells in Susac syndrome. An input of 0.5 to 1 ug of RNA was subjected to reverse transcription using random hexamers. MiXCR, run by TCRdb on the immunoSEQ multiplex PCR reads, gives a single entry per CDR3 protein. The data hold some 260,000 distinct CDR3 sequences, with approximately 92% observed a single time. Source material: CD4+ T cells from PBMCs. Receptor source: a human donor with multiple sclerosis.

The gene calls are TRBV7-9 and TRBJ1-2; possibly TRBD1 for D (6 bases). CDR1 and CDR2 from the germline V gene are SEHNR and FQNEAQ (reference sequence). The CDR3 loop spans 12 amino acids. The V end was cut by 8 bases, the J end by 8 bases, with 15 bases between. The CDR3 loop is CASVRTERGYTF. CDR3 nucleotide sequence: TGTGCCAGCGTGCGGACAGAGAGAGGCTACACCTTC. The variable domain in full, with the rest retrieved from reference TRBV7-9 and TRBJ1-2, is DTGVSQNPRHKITKRGQNVTFRCDPISEHNRLYWYRQTLGQGPEFLTYFQNEAQLEKSRLLSDRFSAERPKGSFSTLEIQRTEQGDSAMYLCASVRTERGYTFGSGTRLTVV.

The J gene is TRBJ2-2, the V gene TRBV6-5; TRBD1 matches 9 bases. The germline V gene has CDR1 MNHEY and CDR2 SVGAGI. The trim removed 6 bases at V and 5 bases at J, leaving 7 bases unmatched. The CDR3 is 15 residues long. The DNA of the CDR3 is TGTGCCAGCAGACTCACAGGGGGCAATACCGGGGAGCTGTTTTTT. Its translation is CASRLTGGNTGELFF.

The rearrangement joins TRBV10-3 to TRBJ2-7, with D perhaps TRBD2 (6 bases). The CDR3 runs to 12 residues. Germline CDR1 and CDR2: ENHRY and SYGVKD. V was cut by 10 bases and J by 2 bases, with 12 bases left in between. The CDR3 DNA is TGTGCCACCGGGAGAGGAACCTACGAGCAGTACGTC. This gives the protein CATGRGTYEQYV.

The chain joins TRBV27 to TRBJ1-2; D is unclear. Germline loops: CDR1 MNHEY, CDR2 SMNVEV (reference sequence). This CDR3 comprises 14 residues. The ends were cut back, 6 bases at V and 8 bases at J, with 19 bases in the middle. CDR3: CASRVAGYGRGYTF. The CDR3 coding sequence is TGTGCCAGCAGGGTAGCCGGCTATGGGAGAGGCTACACCTTC.

The rearrangement uses TRBV18 and TRBJ1-6; D not resolved. Trimming took off 3 bases at V and 1 base at J, with 1 base between the two ends. Looked up from germline, CDR1 is KGHSH and CDR2 is LQKENI. The CDR3 runs 13 residues. The CDR3 nucleotides are TGTGCCAGCTCACCGTCCTATAATTCACCCCTCCACTTT. It codes for CASSPSYNSPLHF.

The chain has TRBV15 and TRBJ2-6; D is uncertain. V lost 9 bases, J lost 3 bases, and 15 bases lay in between. The length of the CDR3 is 15 residues. The V gene's germline CDR1 is LNHNV and CDR2 YYDKDF (reference sequence). This CDR3 reads CATIHYRVGANVLTF. CDR3 sequence (DNA): TGTGCCACTATCCATTACAGAGTTGGGGCCAACGTCCTGACTTTC.

This chain links TRBV5-1 with TRBJ2-3; a possible D gene is TRBD1 (7 bases). CDR1 and CDR2 from the germline V gene are SGHRS and YFSETQ. The CDR3 spans 12 residues. Trimming cost V 4 bases and J 10 bases, with 13 bases left between them. CDR3 nucleotides: TGCGCCAGCAGCCCTCAGGGGGGAGCGCAGTATTTT. It yields the protein CASSPQGGAQYF.

This clonotype has more than one count but fewer than ten. The chain has TRBV18 and TRBJ2-4; 16 bases map to TRBD2. The CDR3 has 16 amino acids. Unmatched junction bases numbered 3, after V lost 3 bases and J lost 7 bases. The germline V gene encodes CDR1 KGHSH and CDR2 LQKENI. The CDR3 loop is CASSPGLAGGPNIQYF. Written as DNA, the CDR3 is TGTGCCAGCTCACCGGGACTAGCGGGGGGGCCGAACATTCAGTACTTC.

The chain employs TRBV20-1 and TRBJ2-7, with D hard to call. The CDR3 covers 14 residues. V was pared by 3 bases and J by 1 base, with 13 bases between. Per the germline V gene, CDR1 is DFQATT and CDR2 is SNEGSKA (reference sequence). CDR3 region: CSASPPSESYEQYF. The CDR3 DNA reads as TGCAGTGCTAGCCCCCCGTCCGAATCCTACGAGCAGTACTTC.

J is TRBJ2-5 and V is TRBV28; the match to TRBD1 covers 8 bases. Germline V gene data show CDR1 as MDHEN and CDR2 as SYDVKM. This CDR3 has 14 amino acids. V was pared by 5 bases and J by 0 bases, with 2 bases of the junction left unmatched. CDR3 loop: CASSTTGDQETQYF. The CDR3, as DNA: TGTGCCAGCAGTACGACAGGGGACCAAGAGACCCAGTACTTC.

The chain has TRBV5-6 and TRBJ2-5; D is unclear. The CDR3 extends over 14 amino acids. Germline V lookup: CDR1 SGHDT, CDR2 YYEEEE. The V end lost 6 bases, the J end lost 1 base, and 13 bases lay between the germline ends. The CDR3 DNA reads as TGTGCCAGCACCCTGTGGAACGTCCAAGAGACCCAGTACTTC. Translated: CASTLWNVQETQYF. The entire variable domain, with the rest obtained from reference TRBV5-6 and TRBJ2-5, is as follows: DAGVTQSPTHLIKTRGQQVTLRCSPKSGHDTVSWYQQALGQGPQFIFQYYEEEERQRGNFPDRFSGHQFPNYSSELNVNALLLGDSALYLCASTLWNVQETQYFGPGTRLLVL.

The genes are TRBV27 and TRBJ2-6; no clear D. Germline CDR1 MNHEY, CDR2 SMNVEV (reference sequence). The CDR3 contains 13 residues. Trimming stripped 8 bases from V and 2 bases from J, with 7 bases between. CDR3 residues: CASRRPGANVLTF. Here the CDR3 DNA reads TGTGCCAGCCGTAGGCCTGGGGCCAACGTCCTGACTTTC. The variable domain in full, with the rest retrieved from reference TRBV27 and TRBJ2-6, is EAQVTQNPRYLITVTGKKLTVTCSQNMNHEYMSWYRQDPGLGLRQIYYSMNVEVTDKGDVPEGYKVSRKEKRNFPLILESPSPNQTSLYFCASRRPGANVLTFGAGSRLTVL.

J is TRBJ2-5 and V is TRBV5-4; D gene unclear. V lost 3 bases, J lost 2 bases, and 11 bases lay in between. Germline V gives CDR1 SGHNT, CDR2 YYREEE (reference sequence). This CDR3 is 14 amino acids long. The DNA of the CDR3 is TGTGCCAGCAGCTCAAGAAACAGACAAGAGACCCAGTACTTC. It specifies CASSSRNRQETQYF. The full variable domain, its missing parts supplied by reference TRBV5-4 and TRBJ2-5, is ETGVTQSPTHLIKTRGQQVTLRCSSQSGHNTVSWYQQALGQGPQFIFQYYREEENGRGNFPPRFSGLQFPNYSSELNVNALELDDSALYLCASSSRNRQETQYFGPGTRLLVL.

CDR3 bases: TGTGCCAGCAGCCAGGGCGGTGAAGCTTTCTTT. Its translation is CASSQGGEAFF. The chain employs TRBV2 and TRBJ1-1; a possible D gene is TRBD1 (5 bases). This CDR3 has 11 residues. V was cut by 6 bases and J by 7 bases, with 9 bases left in between. Germline V gene lookup returns CDR1 SNHLY and CDR2 FYNNEI.

The gene calls are TRBV6-6 and TRBJ1-3; D is unclear. There are 14 residues in the CDR3. The V end lost 7 bases, the J end lost 1 base, and 11 bases lay between the germline ends. Germline lookup yields CDR1 MNHNY and CDR2 SVGAGI (reference sequence). The CDR3 nucleotides are TGTGCCAGCAACCGCGGGCTTTCTGGAAACACCATATATTTT. Amino acids: CASNRGLSGNTIYF.

The chain uses TRBV7-9 and TRBJ1-1; 7 nucleotides match TRBD1. There are 15 residues in the CDR3. J was trimmed by 4 bases and V by 5 bases; bases with no gene match: 10. CDR1 SEHNR and CDR2 FQNEAQ come from the germline V gene (reference sequence). As DNA, the CDR3 is TGTGCCAGCAGCCCAAGACAGGGAAGGACCACTGAAGCTTTCTTT. Translating it yields CASSPRQGRTTEAFF.

The chain employs TRBV28 and TRBJ2-5; the match to TRBD2 covers 8 bases. Trimming cost V 10 bases and J 2 bases; bases outside gene matches: 12. The CDR3 has 15 amino acids. Germline lookup yields CDR1 MDHEN and CDR2 SYDVKM. The CDR3 nucleotides read TGTGCCACATACCCTCGGGGGGGGTGGCAAGAGACCCAGTACTTC. This sequence encodes CATYPRGGWQETQYF.

The chain has TRBV3-1 and TRBJ1-5; D is unresolved. Germline V lookup: CDR1 LGHDT, CDR2 YNNKEL (reference sequence). This CDR3 is built from 14 residues. Trimming pared 1 base from V and 7 bases from J, leaving 11 bases between. The DNA for the CDR3 is TGTGCCAGCAGCCAAGGCGGATATGGACAGCCCCAGCATTTT. Translating it yields CASSQGGYGQPQHF.

This rearrangement joins TRBV4-1 to TRBJ2-3; D possibly corresponds to TRBD1 (6 bases). The CDR3 runs 16 residues. Germline V gene data show CDR1 as MGHRA and CDR2 as YSYEKL. Trimming took off 0 bases at V and 0 bases at J, with 10 bases between the two ends. For the CDR3, the DNA is TGCGCCAGCAGCCAAGAAGGGACACCTAGCACAGATACGCAGTATTTT. The encoded protein is CASSQEGTPSTDTQYF.

V gene TRBV7-9 combines with J gene TRBJ1-1; the D is unclear. The CDR3 is 13 amino acids. Looked up from germline, CDR1 is SEHNR and CDR2 is FQNEAQ (reference sequence). The V gene lost 1 base and the J gene lost 7 bases, with 10 bases spanning the gap. CDR3 region: CASSLEAALEAFF. CDR3 DNA sequence: TGTGCCAGCAGCTTAGAGGCAGCGCTTGAAGCTTTCTTT.

For the CDR3, the DNA is TGTGCCAGCAGCAAAGATAACTGCCGGACAGGGGACTATGGCTACACCTTC. Encoded protein: CASSKDNCRTGDYGYTF. This sequence joins TRBV21-1 and TRBJ1-2; the listed D gene, TRBD1, was not tested against the DNA. TRBV21-1 is marked as a pseudogene. This CDR3 is built from 17 residues.

V usage is TRBV5-1 and J usage is TRBJ1-1; the D is unclear. With 3 bases removed from V and 2 bases from J, the gap between germline ends came to 11 bases. CDR3 length: 14 amino acids. Germline V CDR1 and CDR2: SGHRS, YFSETQ. This CDR3 is CASSWHADNTEAFF. The CDR3, as DNA: TGCGCCAGCAGCTGGCACGCGGATAACACTGAAGCTTTCTTT.

The V gene is TRBV5-4, the J gene TRBJ1-6; the D is unclear. Trimming stripped 1 base from V and 11 bases from J, with 10 bases between. Per germline, CDR1 SGHNT and CDR2 YYREEE (reference sequence). This CDR3 spans 13 amino acids. The chain's CDR3 is CASSLSRVAPLHF. The CDR3 nucleotides are TGTGCCAGCAGCTTGAGTAGGGTTGCACCCCTCCACTTT.

The chain combines TRBV27 with TRBJ2-2, with D possibly TRBD2 on 5 matching bases. Trimming cost V 3 bases and J 7 bases, with 12 bases left between them. Germline V lookup: CDR1 MNHEY, CDR2 SMNVEV (reference sequence). CDR3 length: 14 amino acids. CDR3 sequence (DNA): TGTGCCAGCAGTTTCGCTGGGAGAATCGGGGAGCTGTTTTTT. It codes for CASSFAGRIGELFF.

This chain connects TRBV5-1 to TRBJ1-5; possibly TRBD1 for D (5 bases). V lost 0 bases and J 4 bases, leaving 11 bases between the germline ends. The germline V gene encodes CDR1 SGHRS and CDR2 YFSETQ. The CDR3 extends over 15 amino acids. In nucleotides, the CDR3 is TGCGCCAGCAGCTTGGCCGGGGCTGATAATCAGCCCCAGCATTTT. Translated: CASSLAGADNQPQHF.

This clonotype has just one count. The genes are TRBV3-1 and TRBJ1-5, with D maybe TRBD1 (5 bases). Trimming cost V 3 bases and J 2 bases, with 14 bases left between them. There are 16 residues in the CDR3. Germline values: CDR1 LGHDT, CDR2 YNNKEL (reference sequence). CDR3 amino acids: CASSQDNKGGNQPQHF. CDR3 DNA sequence: TGTGCCAGCAGCCAGGACAATAAAGGGGGCAATCAGCCCCAGCATTTT.

This chain uses TRBV27 with TRBJ1-3; TRBD1 agrees at 8 bases. The CDR3 sequence is 18 residues long. The junction had 12 bases not matched to a gene; V was cut back by 2 bases and J by 3 bases. The germline V gene encodes CDR1 MNHEY and CDR2 SMNVEV (reference sequence). The CDR3 DNA sequence: TGTGCCAGCAGTTTACCTTCCCAGGGGGCGCGGGTTGGAAACACCATATATTTT. Translating it yields CASSLPSQGARVGNTIYF.

The CDR3: CATGTGAHYGYTF. Written as DNA, the CDR3 is TGTGCCACCGGGACAGGGGCGCACTATGGCTACACCTTC. This chain uses TRBV19 with TRBJ1-2, with 10 bases aligning to TRBD1. With V trimmed by 10 bases and J by 3 bases, 5 bases remained unmatched. There are 13 residues in the CDR3. Germline V gene sequence: CDR1 LNHDA, CDR2 SQIVND (reference sequence).